This T cell receptor (beta chain) was sequenced in a study of identical twins. General study results and limits: In drawing conclusions, the study used cross-sectional statistical analysis and did not follow the same donors. Memory repertoires lacked the insertion deficit that abundant cord blood beta clonotypes showed.

Looked up from germline, CDR1 is MNHEY and CDR2 is SMNVEV (reference sequence). CDR3 length: 15 amino acids. V lost 5 bases and J lost 0, with 11 bases in between. cDNA carried unique molecular identifiers, and a universal primer site was added by template switching. MiXCR was run by TCRdb on the 5' RACE reads, yielding one entry per CDR3 protein. Among hundreds of thousands of distinct CDR3 sequences listed, under 9% were seen once. The table lists this clonotype with many counts. Its antigen is unidentified. These data also formed part of another study, on yellow fever vaccine responses in identical twins.

The specimen was PBMCs. The source is a woman aged 18-29 years in good health. This chain joins TRBV27 and TRBJ2-1; D is unclear. Here the CDR3 DNA reads TGTGCCAGCAGTCGACCCCCGGGCTCCTACAATGAGCAGTTCTTC. This codes for CASSRPPGSYNEQFF.